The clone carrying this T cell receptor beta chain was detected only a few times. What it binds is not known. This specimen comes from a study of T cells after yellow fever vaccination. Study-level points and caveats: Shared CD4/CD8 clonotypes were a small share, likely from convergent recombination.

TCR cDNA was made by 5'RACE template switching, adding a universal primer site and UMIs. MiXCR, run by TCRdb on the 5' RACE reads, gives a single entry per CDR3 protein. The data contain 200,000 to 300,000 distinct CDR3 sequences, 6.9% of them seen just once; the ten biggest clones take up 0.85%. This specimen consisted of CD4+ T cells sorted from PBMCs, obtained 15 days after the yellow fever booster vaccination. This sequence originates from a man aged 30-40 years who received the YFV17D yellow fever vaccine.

The CDR3 reads CAWTRQGWTYEQYF. The CDR3 nucleotides read TGTGCCTGGACCCGACAGGGATGGACCTACGAGCAGTACTTC. This rearrangement joins TRBV30 to TRBJ2-7; TRBD1 agrees at 7 bases. Germline trimming cut 4 bases from V and 2 bases from J; bases unmatched to any gene: 8. Germline V CDR1 and CDR2: GTSNPN, SVGIG (reference sequence). This CDR3 comprises 14 residues.